This T cell receptor beta chain was profiled in a study of T cells in tumors after PD-1 blockade. The wider study: Each patient got pembrolizumab 200 mg every 3 weeks or cemiplimab 350 mg every 2 weeks. Mean per blood sample: 95,000 to 130,000 templates (24,679-257,772), around 34,000 unique clonotypes.

Genomic DNA template from tumor biopsies or peripheral blood, roughly 616 ng to 6,004 ng input. There are a few counts of this clone. The CDR3 is 14 residues long. V was shortened by 2 bases and J by 8 bases, with 13 bases between the two germline ends. The germline CDR1 and CDR2 sequences are LNHDA and SQIVND (reference sequence). The protocol was immunoSEQ multiplex PCR, while the TCRdb copy is restricted to in-frame clones and leaves out a portion. The sample has about 20,000 clones, around 80% seen once; the top ten hold roughly 27%. The clonotype was recovered from a human donor with basal cell carcinoma. The chain employs TRBV19 and TRBJ2-1, with D unclear. The sample here was PBMCs, taken before anti-PD-1 treatment. CDR3 DNA: TGTGCCAGTAGTATACTGATGGGCGTCGATGAGCAGTTCTTC. Protein product: CASSILMGVDEQFF.